This TCR beta chain is drawn from a study of OX40 agonist ivuxolimab in advanced cancers. Study in general: Every 2 weeks, patients got intravenous ivuxolimab at one of six dose levels (0.01-10 mg/kg). Prior checkpoint blockade (anti-PD-1, anti-PD-L1 or anti-CTLA-4) was permitted; over 30% had it. Study observations and caveats: Both blood CD4+ and CD8+ T cells showed clonal growth by week 6 at 0.1 to 3.0 mg/kg.

TCRdb's table, derived via immunoSEQ multiplex PCR, lists solely in-frame clones and lacks some. Here the sample spans fewer than 120,000 clones, more than 70% being singletons. Comment on this clone: Its specificity is not known.

The CDR3 covers 20 residues. The germline V gene has CDR1 LGHNA and CDR2 YSLEER. Trimming at V came to 0 bases and at J to 3 bases, leaving 12 bases not matched to a gene. The specimen was CD4+ or CD8+ T cells sorted from blood, collected in a trial of the OX40 agonist ivuxolimab. The chain has TRBV4-3 and TRBJ2-7; 15 bases match TRBD2. The clonotype comes from an adult with an advanced solid tumor such as melanoma, head and neck, liver or kidney cancer. The chain's CDR3 is CASSQDGTSGRLGYNYEQYF. The CDR3 coding sequence is TGCGCCAGCAGCCAAGATGGGACTAGCGGGAGGTTGGGTTATAACTACGAGCAGTACTTC.